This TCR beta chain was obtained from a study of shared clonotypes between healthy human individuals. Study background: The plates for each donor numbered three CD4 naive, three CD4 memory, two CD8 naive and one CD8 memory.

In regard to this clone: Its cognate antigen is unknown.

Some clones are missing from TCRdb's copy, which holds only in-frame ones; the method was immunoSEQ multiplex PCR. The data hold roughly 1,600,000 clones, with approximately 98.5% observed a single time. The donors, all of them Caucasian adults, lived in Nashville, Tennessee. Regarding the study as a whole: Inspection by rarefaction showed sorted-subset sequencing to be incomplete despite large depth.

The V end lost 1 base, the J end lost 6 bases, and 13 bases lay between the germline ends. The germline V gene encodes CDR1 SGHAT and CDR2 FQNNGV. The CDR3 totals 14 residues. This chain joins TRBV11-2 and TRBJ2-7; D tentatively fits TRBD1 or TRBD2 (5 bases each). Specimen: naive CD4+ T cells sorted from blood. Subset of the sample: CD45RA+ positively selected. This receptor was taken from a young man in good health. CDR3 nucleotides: TGTGCCAGCAGCTTAGTTTCGGGGCCCCGCGAGCAGTACTTC. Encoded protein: CASSLVSGPREQYF.